Listed below are T cell receptor beta chains from one sample, sequenced in a study of T-cell reconstitution after alpha-beta-depleted transplantation in children. One entry per CDR3 protein results from TCRdb running MiXCR on the PCR reads. The data show some 290,000 distinct CDR3 sequences, 9.9% seen once. Specimen: PBMCs from the stem cell graft donor, collected from the stem cell graft. These receptors were obtained from a human donor who donated a stem cell graft to a child with SCID. CDR3s include the opening cysteine and the closing phenylalanine or tryptophan. D genes are given only for firm matches. Clone size, where shown, is once, few, many, or a class for clones that have expanded.

J,D,size,V,DNA,CDR3
TRBJ2-2,TRBD2,many,TRBV12-3/TRBV12-4,TGTGCCAGCAGCCCCATGACTAGCGGGGTGGCCGGGGAGCTGTTTTTT,CASSPMTSGVAGELFF
TRBJ2-1,TRBD2,many,TRBV11-3,TGTGCCAGCAGCTCACCTGGACGGGGGGACAATGAGCAGTTCTTC,CASSSPGRGDNEQFF
TRBJ1-1,TRBD1,NA,TRBV3-1,TGTGCCAGCAGCCAAATACAGGGGGTTGAAACTGAAGCTTTCTTT,CASSQIQGVETEAFF
TRBJ1-5,NA,NA,TRBV20-1,TGCAGTGCTAGTGCAGGAGGGGGGAATCAGCCCCAGCATTTT,CSASAGGGNQPQHF
TRBJ1-1,TRBD1,many,TRBV29-1,TGCAGCGTTGAGGCAGGGGGCTACTCTGAAGCTTTCTTT,CSVEAGGYSEAFF
TRBJ2-3,TRBD2,few,TRBV7-2,TGTGCCAGCAGCCGTAGCGGGGGCGGCGGCACAGATACGCAGTATTTT,CASSRSGGGGTDTQYF
TRBJ2-3,NA,NA,TRBV2,TGTGCCACTCAGACTCGGCGACAGTGGGAGGGGGCCCAGAGCACAGATACGCAGTATTTT,CATQTRRQWEGAQSTDTQYF
TRBJ2-1,NA,NA,TRBV20-1,TGCAGTGCTAGAGACACGGGATCCTACAATGAGCAGTTCTTC,CSARDTGSYNEQFF
TRBJ1-6,NA,few,TRBV7-9,TGTGCCAGCAGCAACCGGGACACACCGAATAATTCACCCCTCCACTTT,CASSNRDTPNNSPLHF
TRBJ2-5,NA,many,TRBV10-3,TGTGCCATCAGTGATAAAGGGTTAGAGACCCAGTACTTC,CAISDKGLETQYF
TRBJ1-1,TRBD1,NA,TRBV19,TGTGCCAGTGCAGGGGGCTCGGCCACTGAAGCTTTCTTT,CASAGGSATEAFF
TRBJ1-1,NA,many,TRBV7-2,TGTGCCAGCAGTCTATCAGACAGAACTGAAGCTTTCTTT,CASSLSDRTEAFF
TRBJ2-1,TRBD2,few,TRBV29-1,TGCAGCGTTGAAGACGCTAGCGGGGGGGCGGTATACAATGAGCAGTTCTTC,CSVEDASGGAVYNEQFF
TRBJ1-1,NA,NA,TRBV5-6,TGTGCCAGCAGCTTGGTAGGCGCTGAAACTGAAGCTTTCTTT,CASSLVGAETEAFF
TRBJ1-4,NA,many,TRBV12-3/TRBV12-4,TGTGCCAGCACCAACGGAGAAAAACTGTTTTTT,CASTNGEKLFF
TRBJ1-1,NA,few,TRBV10-3,TGTGCCATCAGTGAGTCGCCCGCGGCCACTGAAGCTTTCTTT,CAISESPAATEAFF
TRBJ2-5,NA,few,TRBV12-3/TRBV12-4,TGTGCCAGCAGTTTCGGGAGGACCCAGTACTTC,CASSFGRTQYF
TRBJ1-1,NA,NA,TRBV12-3/TRBV12-4,TGTGCCAGCAGTCGACTAATAGGGACTGAAGCTTTCTTT,CASSRLIGTEAFF
TRBJ1-5,NA,NA,TRBV21-1,TGTGCCAGCAGCAAACGCAGGGAGGGCAATCAGCCCCAGCATTTT,CASSKRREGNQPQHF
TRBJ1-1,NA,NA,TRBV19,TGTGCCAGTAGTATCAGAGGGTTCACTGAAGCTTTCTTT,CASSIRGFTEAFF
TRBJ2-2,NA,many,TRBV24-1,TGTGCCACCAGTGATTTTTTGACCGGGGAGCTGTTTTTT,CATSDFLTGELFF
TRBJ2-5,NA,NA,TRBV12-3/TRBV12-4,TGTGCCAGCAGTTTAACAGTTGCCCAAGAGACCCAGTACTTC,CASSLTVAQETQYF
TRBJ2-5,TRBD1,NA,TRBV11-2,TGTGCCAGCAGCCCCGGGACAGCTACCCCCTATGGGGAGACCCAGTACTTC,CASSPGTATPYGETQYF
TRBJ2-7,TRBD1,NA,TRBV7-9,TGTGCCAGCAGCCCCAGGACAGGGGCGAACGAGCAGTACTTC,CASSPRTGANEQYF
TRBJ2-7,NA,few,TRBV4-2,TGTGCCAGCAGCCAGACGAGGGGTCGGAGCTCCTACGAGCAGTACTTC,CASSQTRGRSSYEQYF
TRBJ2-7,NA,few,TRBV5-1,TGCGCCAGCAGCTTGGGTTCGGACTCAAGGGGGGATTACGAGCAGTACTTC,CASSLGSDSRGDYEQYF
TRBJ1-1,NA,many,TRBV5-1,TGCGCCAGCAGCAGGGACCTGAACACTGAAGCTTTCTTT,CASSRDLNTEAFF
TRBJ2-7,NA,NA,TRBV19,TGTGCCAGTAGTATGTCGGCTGCTAAGAGCTACGAGCAGTACTTC,CASSMSAAKSYEQYF
TRBJ2-7,NA,NA,TRBV12-5,TGTGCTAGTGGCTCAGAGCCCTACGAGCAGTACTTC,CASGSEPYEQYF
TRBJ2-2,TRBD1,many,TRBV10-3,TGTGCCACCCGATGGGACAGCGACGGGGAGCTGTTTTTT,CATRWDSDGELFF
TRBJ2-7,NA,few,TRBV5-5,TGTGCCAGCAGCTTGGTCGGCATTTCTGGATACGAGCAGTACTTC,CASSLVGISGYEQYF
TRBJ2-7,NA,NA,TRBV20-1,TGCAGTGCTAGAGATGAGGGACGGTCGACCTACGAGCAGTACTTC,CSARDEGRSTYEQYF